The next 11 T cell receptor beta chains were all read from a single sample in a study of identical twins. TCRdb called the 5' RACE reads again in MiXCR, with one record for every CDR3 protein. The sample holds under 300,000 distinct CDR3 sequences, roughly an eighth seen once. Sequenced material: memory (CD45RO+) T cells sorted from blood. All receptors come from a woman aged 18-29 years in good health.

This clonotype was seen a handful of times. The chain recombines TRBV10-3 with TRBJ1-2, with D uncertain. Germline V gene lookup returns CDR1 ENHRY and CDR2 SYGVKD. V was pared by 0 bases and J by 4 bases, with 9 bases between. This CDR3 has 14 residues. The CDR3 DNA sequence: TGTGCCATCAGTGAGTCTGGCTTGGGCTATGGCTACACCTTC. Protein: CAISESGLGYGYTF.

This clonotype occurred many times. The CDR3 spells CSVARQGASGGYTF. CDR3 DNA sequence: TGCAGCGTTGCGAGGCAGGGGGCATCTGGAGGCTACACCTTC. J is TRBJ1-2 and V is TRBV29-1, with 8 bases matching TRBD1. The CDR3 contains 14 residues. V lost 4 bases, J lost 8 bases, and 12 bases stayed unmatched. CDR1 and CDR2 from the germline V gene are SQVTM and ANQGSEA.

A remark on this clonotype: The junction departs from the called germline gene at one end, perhaps through a read error. This rearrangement joins TRBV12-3 or TRBV12-4 to TRBJ1-2; D uncertain. This CDR3 contains 12 residues. CDR3 coding DNA: TGTGCCAGCACTCCCAACCGTTATGCCTACACCTTC. Translation gives CASTPNRYAYTF.

This clonotype turned up a few times. The chain is built from TRBV19 and TRBJ1-2; no reliable D call. Germline CDR1 LNHDA, CDR2 SQIVND (reference sequence). V was cut by 3 bases and J by 8 bases, with 16 bases left in between. This CDR3 spans 14 amino acids. The CDR3 nucleotides are TGTGCCAGTAGTATCGGTGGAGCCCGGGGAGGCTACACCTTC. It specifies CASSIGGARGGYTF.

V and J are TRBV18 and TRBJ2-1; D remains unclear. V was trimmed by 2 bases and J by 3 bases, leaving 8 bases between them. This CDR3 contains 14 residues. CDR1 is KGHSH, CDR2 LQKENI, per germline. The chain's CDR3 is CASSPSQDYNEQFF. The CDR3 DNA is TGTGCCAGCTCACCATCTCAGGACTACAATGAGCAGTTCTTC.

This clonotype has only a few counts. This chain links TRBV12-3 or TRBV12-4 with TRBJ2-3; D uncertain. The ends were cut back, 6 bases at V and 6 bases at J, with 7 bases in the middle. This CDR3 is 11 amino acids long. Here the CDR3 reads CASRIGDTQYF. CDR3 DNA sequence: TGTGCCAGCAGGATAGGGGATACGCAGTATTTT.

This clonotype occurred many times. The rearrangement links TRBV12-3 or TRBV12-4 to TRBJ2-3; no definite D call. CDR3 size: 11 residues. Trimming removed 7 bases at V and 4 bases at J, with 6 bases between. As DNA, the CDR3 is TGTGCCAGCACCACCGCAGATACGCAGTATTTT. Residues: CASTTADTQYF.

This clonotype has at least ten counts. The rearrangement links TRBV10-3 to TRBJ1-5; no clear D. With 2 bases removed from V and 0 bases from J, the gap between germline ends came to 5 bases. This CDR3 region has 14 residues. Germline CDR1 is ENHRY and CDR2 is SYGVKD. The CDR3 is CAISEPHSNQPQHF. The CDR3 nucleotides are TGTGCCATCAGTGAGCCTCATAGCAATCAGCCCCAGCATTTT.

The chain links TRBV18 to TRBJ2-7; 7 nucleotides line up with TRBD1. V lost 5 bases, J lost 3 bases, and 10 bases stayed unmatched. Germline V gene lookup returns CDR1 KGHSH and CDR2 LQKENI. There are 15 residues in the CDR3. The CDR3 loop is CASSTSGTDLYEQYF. The CDR3, as DNA: TGTGCCAGCTCAACCTCCGGGACAGACCTCTACGAGCAGTACTTC.

This clonotype was observed a few times. V gene TRBV10-3 combines with J gene TRBJ2-2; weak D call: TRBD1 (8 bases). CDR1 and CDR2 (germline): ENHRY, SYGVKD. This CDR3 comprises 15 residues. Trimming pared 6 bases from V and 4 bases from J, leaving 15 bases between. CDR3 protein: CAISETGEGTGELFF. The CDR3 nucleotides read TGTGCCATCAGCGAGACAGGGGAGGGCACCGGGGAGCTGTTTTTT.

This clonotype was observed a few times. The rearrangement uses TRBV7-9 and TRBJ2-2; 10 bases align to TRBD1. Trimming took 8 bases from V and 7 from J; bases not matched to a gene: 4. Germline CDR1 is SEHNR and CDR2 is FQNEAQ (reference sequence). The CDR3 has 13 residues. CDR3 protein: CASGQGGFGELFF. CDR3 sequence (DNA): TGTGCCAGCGGACAGGGGGGTTTCGGGGAGCTGTTTTTT.